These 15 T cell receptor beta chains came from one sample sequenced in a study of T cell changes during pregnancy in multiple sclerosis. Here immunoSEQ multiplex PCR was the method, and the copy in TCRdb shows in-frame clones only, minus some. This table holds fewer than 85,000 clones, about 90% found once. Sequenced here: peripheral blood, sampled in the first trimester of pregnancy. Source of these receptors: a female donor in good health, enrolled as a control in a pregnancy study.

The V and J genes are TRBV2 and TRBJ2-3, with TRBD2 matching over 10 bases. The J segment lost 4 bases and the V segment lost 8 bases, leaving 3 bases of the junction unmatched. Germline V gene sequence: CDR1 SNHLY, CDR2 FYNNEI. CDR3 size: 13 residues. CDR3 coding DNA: TGTGCCAGCCGGACTAGCGGTTCAGATACGCAGTATTTT. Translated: CASRTSGSDTQYF.

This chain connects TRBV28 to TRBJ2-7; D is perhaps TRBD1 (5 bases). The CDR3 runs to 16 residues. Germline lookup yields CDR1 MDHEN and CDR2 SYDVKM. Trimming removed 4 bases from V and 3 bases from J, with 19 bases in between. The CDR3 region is CASSSPARVQSYEQYF. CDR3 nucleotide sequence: TGTGCCAGCAGTTCCCCCGCCAGGGTACAAAGCTACGAGCAGTACTTC.

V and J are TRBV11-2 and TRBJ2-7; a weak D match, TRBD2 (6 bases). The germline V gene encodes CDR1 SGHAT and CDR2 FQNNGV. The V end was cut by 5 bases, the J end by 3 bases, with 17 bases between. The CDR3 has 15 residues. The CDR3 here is CASSPLGRIIYEQYF. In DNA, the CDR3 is TGTGCCAGCAGCCCCTTGGGGAGGATTATCTACGAGCAGTACTTC.

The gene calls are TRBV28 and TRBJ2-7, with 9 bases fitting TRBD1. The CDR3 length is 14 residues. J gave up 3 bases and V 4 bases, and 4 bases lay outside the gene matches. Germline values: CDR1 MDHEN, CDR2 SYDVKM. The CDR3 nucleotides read TGTGCCAGCAGTTGGACAGGGGAAAGCTACGAGCAGTACTTC. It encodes CASSWTGESYEQYF.

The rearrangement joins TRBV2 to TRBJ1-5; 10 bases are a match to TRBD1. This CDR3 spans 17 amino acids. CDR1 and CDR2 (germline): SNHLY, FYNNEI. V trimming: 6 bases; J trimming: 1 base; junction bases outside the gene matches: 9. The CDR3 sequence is CASSGDRGRVSNQPQHF. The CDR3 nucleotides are TGTGCCAGCAGCGGCGACAGGGGGCGGGTAAGCAATCAGCCCCAGCATTTT. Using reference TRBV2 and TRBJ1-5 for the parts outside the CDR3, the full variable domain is EPEVTQTPSHQVTQMGQEVILRCVPISNHLYFYWYRQILGQKVEFLVSFYNNEISEKSEIFDDQFSVERPDGSNFTLKIRSTKLEDSAMYFCASSGDRGRVSNQPQHFGDGTRLSIL.

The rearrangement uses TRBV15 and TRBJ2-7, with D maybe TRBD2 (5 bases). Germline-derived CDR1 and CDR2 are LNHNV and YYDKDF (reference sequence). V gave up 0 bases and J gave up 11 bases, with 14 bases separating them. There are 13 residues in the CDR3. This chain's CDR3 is CATSRDRERRKYF. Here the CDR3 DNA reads TGTGCCACCAGCAGAGATCGGGAAAGGCGGAAGTACTTC.

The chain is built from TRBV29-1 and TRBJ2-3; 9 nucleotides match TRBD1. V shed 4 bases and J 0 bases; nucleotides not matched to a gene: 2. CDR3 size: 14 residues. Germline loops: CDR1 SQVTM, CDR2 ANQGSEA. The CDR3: CSVGQGGSTDTQYF. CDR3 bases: TGCAGCGTTGGACAGGGGGGTAGCACAGATACGCAGTATTTT.

CDR3 protein: CASSQTGVRGAGTDTQYF. The CDR3, as DNA: TGCGCCAGCAGCCAAACAGGTGTGCGGGGAGCCGGCACAGATACGCAGTATTTT. The rearrangement uses TRBV4-1 and TRBJ2-3, with D perhaps TRBD2 (6 bases). Germline CDR1 reads MGHRA; CDR2 reads YSYEKL. V lost 2 bases and J 1 base, leaving 19 bases between the germline ends. This CDR3 spans 18 amino acids.

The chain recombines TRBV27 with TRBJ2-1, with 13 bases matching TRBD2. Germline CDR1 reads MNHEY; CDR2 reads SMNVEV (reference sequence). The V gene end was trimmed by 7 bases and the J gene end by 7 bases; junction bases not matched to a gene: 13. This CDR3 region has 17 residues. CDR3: CASTIATSGRAWNEQFF. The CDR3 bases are TGTGCCAGCACTATCGCCACTAGCGGGAGGGCTTGGAATGAGCAGTTCTTC.

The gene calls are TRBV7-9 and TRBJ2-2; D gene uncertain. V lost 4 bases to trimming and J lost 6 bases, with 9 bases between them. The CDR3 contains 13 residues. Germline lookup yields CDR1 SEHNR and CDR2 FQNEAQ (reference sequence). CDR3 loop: CASSSPGPGELFF. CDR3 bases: TGTGCCAGCAGCTCGCCAGGCCCCGGGGAGCTGTTTTTT. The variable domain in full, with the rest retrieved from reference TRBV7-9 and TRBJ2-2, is DTGVSQNPRHKITKRGQNVTFRCDPISEHNRLYWYRQTLGQGPEFLTYFQNEAQLEKSRLLSDRFSAERPKGSFSTLEIQRTEQGDSAMYLCASSSPGPGELFFGEGSRLTVL.

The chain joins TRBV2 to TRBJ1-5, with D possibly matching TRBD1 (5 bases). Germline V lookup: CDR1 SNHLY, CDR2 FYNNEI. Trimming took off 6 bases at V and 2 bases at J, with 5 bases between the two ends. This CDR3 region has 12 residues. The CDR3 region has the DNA TGTGCCAGCAGGACAGGCAATCAGCCCCAGCATTTT. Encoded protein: CASRTGNQPQHF.

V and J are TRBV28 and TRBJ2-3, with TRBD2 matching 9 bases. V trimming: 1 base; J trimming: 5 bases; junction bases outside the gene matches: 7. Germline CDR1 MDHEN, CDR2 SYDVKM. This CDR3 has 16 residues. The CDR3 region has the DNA TGTGCCAGCAGTTTATACGGCGGGAGGGCAGGAGATACGCAGTATTTT. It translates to CASSLYGGRAGDTQYF. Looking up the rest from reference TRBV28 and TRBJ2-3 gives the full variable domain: DVKVTQSSRYLVKRTGEKVFLECVQDMDHENMFWYRQDPGLGLRLIYFSYDVKMKEKGDIPEGYSVSREKKERFSLILESASTNQTSMYLCASSLYGGRAGDTQYFGPGTRLTVL.

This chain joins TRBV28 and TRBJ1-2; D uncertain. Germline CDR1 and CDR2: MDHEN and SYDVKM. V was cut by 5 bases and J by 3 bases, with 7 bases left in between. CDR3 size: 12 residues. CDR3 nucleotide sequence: TGTGCCAGCAGTGCACAGTACTATGGCTACACCTTC. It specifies CASSAQYYGYTF.

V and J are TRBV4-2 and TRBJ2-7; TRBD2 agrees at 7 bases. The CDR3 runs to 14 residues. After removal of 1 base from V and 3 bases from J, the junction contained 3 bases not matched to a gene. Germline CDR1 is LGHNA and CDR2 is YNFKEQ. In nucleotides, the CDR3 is TGTGCCAGCAGCCAAGTAGGCGGGAGCTACGAGCAGTACTTC. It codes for CASSQVGGSYEQYF.

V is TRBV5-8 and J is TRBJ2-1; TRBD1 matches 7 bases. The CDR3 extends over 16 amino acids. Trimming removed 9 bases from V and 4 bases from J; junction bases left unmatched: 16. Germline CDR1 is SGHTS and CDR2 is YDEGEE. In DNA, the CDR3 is TGTGCCACGAAATTCACCGGGACAGCGTATTACAATGAGCAGTTCTTC. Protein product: CATKFTGTAYYNEQFF.